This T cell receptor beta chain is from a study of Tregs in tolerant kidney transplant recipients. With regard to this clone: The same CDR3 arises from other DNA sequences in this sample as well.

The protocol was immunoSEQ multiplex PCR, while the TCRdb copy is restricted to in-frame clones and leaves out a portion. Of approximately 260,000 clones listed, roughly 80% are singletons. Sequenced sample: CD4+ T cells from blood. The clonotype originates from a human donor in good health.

DNA for the CDR3: TGTGCCAGCAGCCAAGATGGACTGCTGAGCTCCTACAATGAGCAGTTCTTC. Amino acids: CASSQDGLLSSYNEQFF. The chain uses TRBV4-2 and TRBJ2-1; possibly TRBD2 for D (5 bases). Germline assignment: CDR1 LGHNA and CDR2 YNFKEQ. This CDR3 is built from 17 residues. With 0 bases removed from V and 0 bases from J, the gap between germline ends came to 12 bases.